These T cell receptor beta chains were read from a single sample in a study of naive and memory T cell subsets. TCRdb independently ran MiXCR on the UMI-ligation and nested PCR reads; one entry per CDR3 protein. The table has more than 120,000 distinct CDR3 sequences, roughly a fifth seen once. Input material: naive CD8+ T cells from blood. The receptors were gathered from a human donor in good health. The CDR3 runs from the conserved cysteine through the conserved F or W. Fields, in order: clone size, CDR3 length, V gene, D gene, J gene, CDR3 DNA, CDR3 protein. A D gene is named only where the DNA matches it firmly. A clone size is listed for some rows: how often the clone was seen (once, few, many), or a class if it is expanded.

clone size: NA; CDR3 length: 11; V gene: TRBV4-1; D gene: NA; J gene: TRBJ2-1; CDR3 DNA: TGCGCCAGCTACCATATGGATGAGCAGTTCTTC; CDR3 protein: CASYHMDEQFF
clone size: few; CDR3 length: 12; V gene: TRBV2; D gene: NA; J gene: TRBJ2-7; CDR3 DNA: TGTGCCAGCAAGGGAGGCCCCTACGAGCAGTACTTC; CDR3 protein: CASKGGPYEQYF
clone size: NA; CDR3 length: 13; V gene: TRBV19; D gene: TRBD1; J gene: TRBJ1-2; CDR3 DNA: TGTGCCAGTAGTAACTGGCTAGACAGGGATTACACCTTC; CDR3 protein: CASSNWLDRDYTF
clone size: NA; CDR3 length: 11; V gene: TRBV5-4; D gene: NA; J gene: TRBJ2-2; CDR3 DNA: TGTGCCATAAACAGCGGCGGGGAGCTGTTTTTT; CDR3 protein: CAINSGGELFF
clone size: NA; CDR3 length: 16; V gene: TRBV29-1; D gene: NA; J gene: TRBJ2-5; CDR3 DNA: TGCAGCGTTGAAGATGTTGTTAGTCTGGACGGAGAGACCCAGTACTTC; CDR3 protein: CSVEDVVSLDGETQYF
clone size: NA; CDR3 length: 13; V gene: TRBV12-3/TRBV12-4; D gene: NA; J gene: TRBJ1-1; CDR3 DNA: TGTGCCAGCAGCCCAGTCGGGGGACCGGTAGCTTTCTTT; CDR3 protein: CASSPVGGPVAFF
clone size: NA; CDR3 length: 15; V gene: TRBV7-9; D gene: NA; J gene: TRBJ1-1; CDR3 DNA: TGTGCCAGCAGCCAGGACAGCCCTGTAAACACTGAAGCTTTCTTT; CDR3 protein: CASSQDSPVNTEAFF
clone size: NA; CDR3 length: 17; V gene: TRBV2; D gene: NA; J gene: TRBJ2-1; CDR3 DNA: TGTGCCAGCAGTGACCCTCTTTCTAGTCGGGACGGAGTTGTATGGTTCTTC; CDR3 protein: CASSDPLSSRDGVVWFF
clone size: NA; CDR3 length: 16; V gene: TRBV27; D gene: NA; J gene: TRBJ2-5; CDR3 DNA: TGTGCCAGCAGTTTAACCTTGGACACTGGGCAAGAGACCCAGTACTTC; CDR3 protein: CASSLTLDTGQETQYF
clone size: many; CDR3 length: 13; V gene: TRBV27; D gene: NA; J gene: TRBJ2-7; CDR3 DNA: TGTGCCAGCAGTCACCCAGCGACTTACGAGCAGTACTTC; CDR3 protein: CASSHPATYEQYF
clone size: NA; CDR3 length: 16; V gene: TRBV6-1; D gene: NA; J gene: TRBJ1-3; CDR3 DNA: TGTGCCAGCAGTGAAGTAGGGACCGGCTCTGGAAACACCATATATTTT; CDR3 protein: CASSEVGTGSGNTIYF
clone size: many; CDR3 length: 15; V gene: TRBV20-1; D gene: TRBD1; J gene: TRBJ2-1; CDR3 DNA: TGCAGTGCTAGCCGGACAGGTATACTGGACAATGAGCAGTTCTTC; CDR3 protein: CSASRTGILDNEQFF
clone size: many; CDR3 length: 16; V gene: TRBV28; D gene: NA; J gene: TRBJ2-2; CDR3 DNA: TGTGCCAGCAGTTTGGGGATCGCAGGGAACACCGGGGAGCTGTTTTTT; CDR3 protein: CASSLGIAGNTGELFF
clone size: many; CDR3 length: 11; V gene: TRBV28; D gene: NA; J gene: TRBJ1-1; CDR3 DNA: TGTGCCAGCAGAGAAAACACTGAAGCTTTCTTT; CDR3 protein: CASRENTEAFF
clone size: NA; CDR3 length: 20; V gene: TRBV6-5; D gene: TRBD2; J gene: TRBJ2-1; CDR3 DNA: TGTGCCAGCAGTTACTCGACGGGTTTACGACGACTAGCGGACTACAATGAGCAGTTCTTC; CDR3 protein: CASSYSTGLRRLADYNEQFF
clone size: few; CDR3 length: 15; V gene: TRBV6-6; D gene: TRBD2; J gene: TRBJ2-1; CDR3 DNA: TGTGCCAGCAGCAATAGCGGGGGGGGCTACAATGAGCAGTTCTTC; CDR3 protein: CASSNSGGGYNEQFF
clone size: few; CDR3 length: 14; V gene: TRBV28; D gene: TRBD1; J gene: TRBJ2-2; CDR3 DNA: TGTGCCAGCAGGATGACAGGGGACACCGGGGAGCTGTTTTTT; CDR3 protein: CASRMTGDTGELFF
clone size: NA; CDR3 length: 13; V gene: TRBV15; D gene: NA; J gene: TRBJ1-5; CDR3 DNA: TGTGCCACCAGCTCTCAAATCCATCAGCCCCAGCATTTT; CDR3 protein: CATSSQIHQPQHF
clone size: NA; CDR3 length: 17; V gene: TRBV5-1; D gene: TRBD1; J gene: TRBJ2-7; CDR3 DNA: TGCGCCAGCAGCTTTGTAGACTCGGGACAGGGAACGGGCGAGCAGTACTTC; CDR3 protein: CASSFVDSGQGTGEQYF
clone size: few; CDR3 length: 14; V gene: TRBV28; D gene: NA; J gene: TRBJ2-1; CDR3 DNA: TGTGCCAGCATCCAAAGAAACTCCTACAATGAGCAGTTCTTC; CDR3 protein: CASIQRNSYNEQFF
clone size: few; CDR3 length: 14; V gene: TRBV12-3/TRBV12-4; D gene: TRBD1; J gene: TRBJ2-7; CDR3 DNA: TGTGCCAGCAGCGACACAGGGGGCCCCTACGAGCAGTACTTC; CDR3 protein: CASSDTGGPYEQYF
clone size: NA; CDR3 length: 17; V gene: TRBV19; D gene: TRBD2; J gene: TRBJ2-7; CDR3 DNA: TGTGCCAGTAGTATAGGGGGAGGGACTAGCGGACCCTACGAGCAGTACTTC; CDR3 protein: CASSIGGGTSGPYEQYF
clone size: NA; CDR3 length: 16; V gene: TRBV27; D gene: NA; J gene: TRBJ2-2; CDR3 DNA: TGTGCCAGCAGTTCTGAGGCAATATACGGTACCGGGGAGCTGTTTTTT; CDR3 protein: CASSSEAIYGTGELFF
clone size: NA; CDR3 length: 11; V gene: TRBV12-3/TRBV12-4; D gene: NA; J gene: TRBJ1-1; CDR3 DNA: TGTGCCAGCCTAGACGGATCTGAAGCTTTCTTT; CDR3 protein: CASLDGSEAFF
clone size: few; CDR3 length: 14; V gene: TRBV23-1; D gene: NA; J gene: TRBJ2-7; CDR3 DNA: TGCGCCAGCAGTAAGCGGCCAGTGCCCTACGAGCAGTACTTC; CDR3 protein: CASSKRPVPYEQYF
clone size: many; CDR3 length: 13; V gene: TRBV29-1; D gene: TRBD2; J gene: TRBJ2-3; CDR3 DNA: TGCAGCGCTCTGCGGGAGAACGCAGATACGCAGTATTTT; CDR3 protein: CSALRENADTQYF
clone size: many; CDR3 length: 15; V gene: TRBV12-3/TRBV12-4; D gene: TRBD2; J gene: TRBJ2-1; CDR3 DNA: TGTGCCAGCAGTTATGGACTAGCGGGAGTCAATGAGCAGTTCTTC; CDR3 protein: CASSYGLAGVNEQFF
clone size: NA; CDR3 length: 13; V gene: TRBV6-2/TRBV6-3; D gene: NA; J gene: TRBJ2-1; CDR3 DNA: TGTGCCAGCAGCGCAGACGACGGGAATGAGCAGTTCTTC; CDR3 protein: CASSADDGNEQFF
clone size: many; CDR3 length: 18; V gene: TRBV7-7; D gene: TRBD2; J gene: TRBJ2-1; CDR3 DNA: TGTGCTAGCAGCCAGGGACTAGCGGGGCCTAGCTCCTACAATGAGCAGTTCTTC; CDR3 protein: CASSQGLAGPSSYNEQFF
clone size: NA; CDR3 length: 12; V gene: TRBV6-5; D gene: TRBD2; J gene: TRBJ2-7; CDR3 DNA: TGTGCCAGCAATAGCGGGAACCACGAGCAGTACTTC; CDR3 protein: CASNSGNHEQYF
clone size: NA; CDR3 length: 12; V gene: TRBV28; D gene: NA; J gene: TRBJ2-2; CDR3 DNA: TGTGCCAGCATGAGCCGGGGCGGGGAGCTGTTTTTT; CDR3 protein: CASMSRGGELFF
clone size: NA; CDR3 length: 15; V gene: TRBV2; D gene: NA; J gene: TRBJ2-1; CDR3 DNA: TGTGCCAGCAGTGCGGGCCTGCGACTTTACGATGAGCAGTTCTTC; CDR3 protein: CASSAGLRLYDEQFF
clone size: NA; CDR3 length: 14; V gene: TRBV12-3/TRBV12-4; D gene: NA; J gene: TRBJ2-7; CDR3 DNA: TGTGCCAGCAGTTTCGGTGGGACCTCCTACGAGCAGTACTTC; CDR3 protein: CASSFGGTSYEQYF
clone size: NA; CDR3 length: 16; V gene: TRBV12-3/TRBV12-4; D gene: TRBD1; J gene: TRBJ2-2; CDR3 DNA: TGTGCCAGCAGCCCCACAGGGGCGATCAACACCGGGGAGCTGTTTTTT; CDR3 protein: CASSPTGAINTGELFF
clone size: NA; CDR3 length: 17; V gene: TRBV20-1; D gene: NA; J gene: TRBJ1-5; CDR3 DNA: TGCAGTGCTAAGCGGGGCAGCCGGGAGGCTAGCAATCAGCCCCAGCATTTT; CDR3 protein: CSAKRGSREASNQPQHF
clone size: NA; CDR3 length: 16; V gene: TRBV3-1; D gene: TRBD1; J gene: TRBJ2-7; CDR3 DNA: TGTGCCAGCAGCCAAGACGGGACAGGGGGATCCTACGAGCAGTACTTC; CDR3 protein: CASSQDGTGGSYEQYF
clone size: NA; CDR3 length: 20; V gene: TRBV11-2; D gene: TRBD2; J gene: TRBJ2-2; CDR3 DNA: TGTGCCAGCAGCTTAGATCTGGGACTAGCGGGAGAAACGAACACCGGGGAGCTGTTTTTT; CDR3 protein: CASSLDLGLAGETNTGELFF